The clone carrying this T cell receptor (beta chain) has a handful of counts. Its matching antigen is unknown. Combining a sample-barcoded 5' primer with a J-beta primer mix, a second PCR ran for roughly 7 to 11 cycles. TCRdb processed the 5' RACE reads anew with MiXCR; each CDR3 protein has one entry. Of fewer than 950,000 distinct CDR3 sequences detected, approximately 53% appear once; the ten largest clones hold approximately 41%. The CDR3 totals 14 residues. The ends were cut back, 2 bases at V and 3 bases at J, with 11 bases in the middle. These data are taken from a study of blood T cells in healthy people across ages. Study context: There was about one barcoded beta molecule captured by template switching per two T cells. Regarding the study as a whole: Reliance upon unsorted PBMCs precluded definitive naive versus antigen-experienced comparison. Naive T cell percentage strongly correlated with TCR beta diversity.

The origin of this receptor is a man older than 75 in good health. The specimen sequenced was blood. V gene TRBV12-3 or TRBV12-4 combines with J gene TRBJ2-7, with a possible D match to TRBD1 (5 bases). The CDR3 region has the DNA TGTGCCAGCAGTTTATTCCAGGGAAGCTACGAGCAGTACTTC. Translation gives CASSLFQGSYEQYF.